The 31 T cell receptor delta chains below come from one sample, sequenced in a study of gamma-delta T cells after stem cell transplantation. TCRdb repeated clone calling on the RT-PCR reads with CATT. The sample includes about 1,300 delta-chain clones, under 2% of them seen just once. The sample comprised gamma-delta T cells. These receptors were obtained from a human donor. It is not recorded whose cells these are; they may come from a transplant donor.

As concerns this clone: The protein TCRdb gives is from a much larger clone and does not agree with this DNA's translation at residue 10, likely a read error; the protein shown here comes from the DNA. The chain has TRDV2 and TRDJ1, with 11 bases matching TRDD3. The CDR3 length is 18 residues. V was clipped by 4 bases and J by 3 bases; unmatched bases: 15. Germline values: CDR1 GEAIGNYY, CDR2 EKD. The CDR3 DNA reads as TGTGCCTGTGAACAACTGGGGGATAGGTGGTCCGCCGCCGATAAACTCATCTTT. Translating gives CACEQLGDRWSAADKLIF.

This clone was counted only a few times. This DNA translates differently at residue 5 from the TCRdb protein, which is that of a much larger clone; a read error is likely, and the protein shown is the DNA's own translation. The CDR3 DNA follows: TGTGCCTGTGACAACGTGTCGACTGGGGGATACGGTCCCGATAAACTCATCTTT. Protein sequence: CACDNVSTGGYGPDKLIF. V and J are TRDV2 and TRDJ1, with 13 bases identical to TRDD3. Losses at the gene ends were 2 bases for V and 3 bases for J; bases not matched to a gene: 11. This CDR3 is built from 18 residues. Germline loops: CDR1 GEAIGNYY, CDR2 EKD.

This clone appeared a few times. This is likely an artifact of a read error, given a far larger clone one base away. The same CDR3 is also encoded by other DNA sequences in this sample. V gene TRDV1 combines with J gene TRDJ1; tentative D call: TRDD3 (5 bases). Looked up from germline, CDR1 is TSWWSYY and CDR2 is QGS. This CDR3 comprises 26 residues. V dropped 0 bases and J dropped 2 bases, with 43 bases sitting between them. The CDR3 DNA sequence: TGTGCTCTTGGGGAACTAGAGGATCCATCCGCCTTGGAGATACTTGGGGAACCGGTAGGGACCGATAAACTCATCTTT. It translates to CALGELEDPSALEILGEPVGTDKLIF.

This clone was picked up a small number of times. A far larger clone is just one base off, so this is likely a read error. Other DNA sequences within the sample encode an identical CDR3. The chain combines TRDV2 with TRDJ1; TRDD3 aligns across 7 bases. The CDR3 is made up of 17 amino acids. V lost 1 base to trimming and J lost 2 bases; unmatched junction nucleotides: 12. Looked up from germline, CDR1 is GEAIGNYY and CDR2 is EKD. Here the CDR3 DNA reads TGTGCCTGTGACACTGTGGCTGGGGGTCCGAGAACCGATAAACTCATCTTT. Translating gives CACDTVAGGPRTDKLIF.

A word on this clone: The protein in TCRdb stems from a much larger clone and differs at residue 13 from this DNA's translation, likely a read error; here the protein is translated from the DNA. CDR3 nucleotides: TGTGCCTGTGACCCCGTACTGGGGGACTCGAAACTCTTCTTT. It is translated as CACDPVLGDSKLFF. V is TRDV2 and J is TRDJ2; 9 bases map to TRDD3. The junction had 10 bases not matched to a gene; V was cut back by 3 bases and J by 12 bases. The germline gives CDR1 GEAIGNYY, CDR2 EKD. The CDR3 is 14 residues long.

This clone was found a few times. TCRdb attributes to this sequence the protein of a much larger clone, which differs from the DNA translation at residue 3; a read error is likely, and the protein displayed is translated from the DNA. The chain carries TRDV2 and TRDJ1; 11 bases are a match to TRDD3. V lost 8 bases to trimming and J lost 0 bases; unmatched junction nucleotides: 22. The CDR3 extends over 20 amino acids. In germline, CDR1 is GEAIGNYY, CDR2 EKD. DNA of the CDR3: TGTGCCTATGAGTTGTTGGGACTGGGGGATAAGGTCCGGTACACCGATAAACTCATCTTT. As protein: CAYELLGLGDKVRYTDKLIF.

Only a few counts were recorded for this clone. TCRdb's protein, taken from a much larger clone, differs from this DNA's translation at residue 5, likely owing to a read error; the protein displayed comes from the DNA. The J gene is TRDJ1, the V gene TRDV2, with D unresolved. The CDR3 contains 19 residues. Germline V CDR1 and CDR2: GEAIGNYY, EKD. V gave up 3 bases and J gave up 0 bases, with 25 bases separating them. For the CDR3, the DNA is TGTGCCTGTGACGCGGTAACGAATGGTGTGGAGACGTACACCGATAAACTCATCTTT. Translating gives CACDAVTNGVETYTDKLIF.

There are a few counts of this clone. TCRdb records a much larger clone's protein for this DNA, with a difference at residue 5 that likely arises from a read error; the protein given is the translation of the DNA. The chain carries TRDV2 and TRDJ1; 13 positions agree with TRDD3. V shed 3 bases, J shed 0 bases, and the junction held 21 bases outside the gene matches. CDR3 length: 22 amino acids. Germline lookup yields CDR1 GEAIGNYY and CDR2 EKD. CDR3 DNA sequence: TGTGCCTGTGACGCCATAGGCGGCCACAATAAACTGGGGGATACGTACACCGATAAACTCATCTTT. It codes for CACDAIGGHNKLGDTYTDKLIF.

This clone qualifies as medium-sized (0.01 to 0.1%). With only one base between it and a far larger clone, this is likely a read error. The rearrangement links TRDV2 to TRDJ1; 13 bases line up with TRDD3. Germline V gene sequence: CDR1 GEAIGNYY, CDR2 EKD. The CDR3 contains 18 residues. The CDR3 nucleotides read TGTGCCTGTGACACCGTGTCGACTGGGGGATACGGTCCCGATAAACCCATCTTT. Protein sequence: CACDTVSTGGYGPDKPIF.

This clone was observed a handful of times. A read error likely explains why the TCRdb protein, taken from a much larger clone, differs from this DNA's translation at residue 7; the protein shown is translated from the DNA. The chain recombines TRDV2 with TRDJ1; D is perhaps TRDD3 (5 bases). Trimming shortened V by 2 bases and J by 4 bases, and 19 bases separated the two germline ends. CDR3 size: 16 residues. Per germline, CDR1 GEAIGNYY and CDR2 EKD. The CDR3: CACDIARDPFGDKLIF. The CDR3 DNA sequence: TGTGCCTGTGACATTGCGAGGGATCCTTTCGGCGATAAACTCATCTTT.

As to this clone: A read error is likely here: a far larger clone is one base away. The gene calls are TRDV2 and TRDJ1; the match to TRDD3 covers 10 bases. CDR1 GEAIGNYY and CDR2 EKD come from the germline V gene. V shed 5 bases, J shed 3 bases, and the junction held 11 bases outside the gene matches. The CDR3 contains 16 residues. The CDR3 DNA is TGTGCCTGTGGCACTGTGGGGGATACTTACCCCGATAAACTCATCTTT. Protein: CACGTVGDTYPDKLIF.

This clone was detected only a few times. Since a far larger clone is one base different, this is likely a read error. The chain employs TRDV2 and TRDJ1; D not resolved. This CDR3 is built from 15 residues. The V gene's germline CDR1 is GEAIGNYY and CDR2 EKD. The CDR3 DNA is TGTGCCTGTGACACCGTAGTTAGTCGGAACGGTAAACCCATCTTT. Translated: CACDTVVSRNGKPIF.

As concerns this clone: This is likely an artifact of a read error, given a far larger clone one base away. The rearrangement joins TRDV2 to TRDJ1, with 13 bases lining up with TRDD3. CDR1 and CDR2 (germline): GEAIGNYY, EKD. This CDR3 has 22 residues. CDR3 sequence: CACGTIGGHNKLGDTYTDKLIF. CDR3 nucleotide sequence: TGTGCCTGTGGCACCATAGGCGGCCACAATAAACTGGGGGATACGTACACCGATAAACTCATCTTT.

As to this clone: The protein given by TCRdb reflects a much larger clone and differs at residue 12 from this DNA's translation, likely from a read error; the protein shown is the DNA's translation. The CDR3 nucleotides are TGTGCCTGTGACACCGTTTCTACGAAGCTAGTGGAGGATGGAGGGTACACCGATAAACTCATCTTT. Amino acids: CACDTVSTKLVEDGGYTDKLIF. The chain has TRDV2 and TRDJ1, with no clear D. Trimming shortened V by 0 bases and J by 0 bases, and 31 bases separated the two germline ends. CDR3 size: 22 residues. Germline V lookup: CDR1 GEAIGNYY, CDR2 EKD.

Remarks on this clone: A read error likely explains this, since a far larger clone differs by one base. The V and J genes are TRDV2 and TRDJ1; no reliable D call. The CDR3 extends over 16 amino acids. CDR1 is GEAIGNYY and CDR2 is EKD in the germline V gene. CDR3 residues: CACGTVGPYTQGELIF. The CDR3 nucleotides read TGTGCCTGTGGCACCGTGGGCCCTTACACCCAAGGTGAACTCATCTTT.

This clone was observed a handful of times. For this DNA, TCRdb reports the protein of a much larger clone, which diverges at residue 17, most likely from a read error; the protein presented here is translated directly from the DNA. The chain carries TRDV1 and TRDJ1, with TRDD3 matching 9 bases. Gene TRDJ2 matches the end of the DNA better, so the J call may be wrong. Germline loops: CDR1 TSWWSYY, CDR2 QGS. This CDR3 has 18 residues. CDR3 amino acids: CALPTIPTWTGGLDKLFF. CDR3 sequence (DNA): TGTGCTCTCCCTACTATTCCTACGTGGACTGGGGGACTCGATAAACTCTTCTTT.

This clone was detected a few times. TCRdb assigns this DNA the protein of a much larger clone, which departs from its translation at residue 6; this likely reflects a read error, and the protein shown comes from translating the DNA. The chain employs TRDV2 and TRDJ1; TRDD3 might be the D (5 bases). V gave up 0 bases and J gave up 0 bases, with 16 bases separating them. The CDR3 is 17 residues long. Germline V gives CDR1 GEAIGNYY, CDR2 EKD. The CDR3 DNA reads TGTGCCTGTGACACCAGTGCGGGGGTCTTGTACACCGATAAACTCATCTTT. Translation: CACDTSAGVLYTDKLIF.

Regarding this clone: Given a far larger clone just one base away, this is likely a sequencing read error. V usage is TRDV2 and J usage is TRDJ1; TRDD3 matches 8 bases. The length of the CDR3 is 19 residues. CDR1 is GEAIGNYY and CDR2 is EKD in the germline V gene. V dropped 0 bases and J dropped 0; count of bases not matched to a gene: 14. The CDR3 is CACDTVTGGQGVYTDKLIF. In DNA form, the CDR3 reads TGTGCCTGTGACACCGTAACTGGGGGCCAAGGGGTGTACACCGATAAACTCATCTTT.

This clone showed up just a few times. With only one base between it and a far larger clone, this is likely a read error. Other DNA sequences in this sample translate to the same CDR3. The chain carries TRDV2 and TRDJ1, with 10 bases identical to TRDD3. The CDR3 runs to 17 residues. The V gene's germline CDR1 is GEAIGNYY and CDR2 EKD. Trimming at V came to 2 bases and at J to 0 bases, leaving 8 bases not matched to a gene. The CDR3 is CACDNVLGDSYTDKLIF. The CDR3 nucleotides are TGTGCCTGTGACAACGTACTGGGGGATTCTTACACCGATAAACTCATCTTT.

This clone was seen only a few times. The V and J genes are TRDV2 and TRDJ1, with TRDD3 matching over 10 bases. Germline lookup yields CDR1 GEAIGNYY and CDR2 EKD. The CDR3 sequence is 14 residues long. V lost 4 bases and J lost 10; bases outside the gene matches: 11. CDR3: CACEQLGDGGRLIF. The CDR3, as DNA: TGTGCCTGTGAACAACTGGGGGATGGGGGTCGACTCATCTTT.

This clone came up a few times. This likely stems from a read error, as it lies one base from a far larger clone. The chain combines TRDV2 with TRDJ3; the match to TRDD3 covers 10 bases. CDR1 and CDR2 from the germline V gene are GEAIGNYY and EKD. This CDR3 contains 22 residues. The CDR3 region has the DNA TGTGCCTGTGACACCACCGGCACTGGGGGATCCGGTCGGTCCTGGGACGCCCGACAGATGTTTTTC. Translated, it gives CACDTTGTGGSGRSWDARQMFF.

A remark on this clone: A single base is all that separates this from a far larger clone, so a read error is likely. Distinct nucleotide sequences in the sample also encode this CDR3. The chain recombines TRDV2 with TRDJ1, with 9 bases lining up with TRDD3. This CDR3 contains 16 residues. Germline V gene sequence: CDR1 GEAIGNYY, CDR2 EKD. The CDR3 bases are TGTGCCTGTGACACCATTACTGGGGGACACACCGATAAACTCATCTTC. It codes for CACDTITGGHTDKLIF.

There are a few counts of this clone. The protein TCRdb gives is from a much larger clone and does not agree with this DNA's translation at residue 13, likely a read error; the protein shown here comes from the DNA. The chain carries TRDV2 and TRDJ1, with 9 bases matching TRDD3. From germline, CDR1 is GEAIGNYY and CDR2 EKD. The trim removed 0 bases at V and 4 bases at J, leaving 14 bases unmatched. The CDR3 spans 18 residues. The DNA of the CDR3 is TGTGCCTGTGACACCCTGATGGGGATACGCGGGGACAACGATAAACTCATCTTT. Protein: CACDTLMGIRGDNDKLIF.

This clone is labeled as medium-sized. The chain combines TRDV3 with TRDJ1; perhaps TRDD2 as D (9 bases). There are 18 residues in the CDR3. Trimming left V 3 bases short and J 3 bases short, with 29 bases between. Germline V gene sequence: CDR1 TVYSNPD, CDR2 GDNSRS (reference sequence). In DNA form, the CDR3 reads TGTGCCTTAAGCCTTCCTACCCTTGGGGGATCTTTTTCCGATAAACTCATCTTT. Protein product: CALSLPTLGGSFSDKLIF. Filled out from reference TRDV3 and TRDJ1, the complete variable domain reads CDKVTQSSPDQTVASGSEVVLLCTYDTVYSNPDLFWYRIRPDYSFQFVFYGDNSRSEGADFTQGRFSVKHILTQKAFHLVISPVRTEDSATYYCALSLPTLGGSFSDKLIFGKGTRVTVEP.

This clone came up a few times. J is TRDJ1 and V is TRDV2; possibly TRDD3 for D (6 bases). Germline loops: CDR1 GEAIGNYY, CDR2 EKD. The CDR3 totals 14 residues. V gave up 4 bases and J gave up 5 bases, with 16 bases separating them. This CDR3 is CACDLPGDRDKLIF. CDR3 nucleotide sequence: TGTGCCTGTGATCTACCGGGGGACCGGGATAAACTCATCTTT.

A few counts support this clone. The TCRdb record carries a much larger clone's protein, which differs from this DNA's translation at residue 6; a read error is the likely cause, and the protein listed here is the DNA translation. This chain uses TRDV2 with TRDJ1, with 8 bases lining up with TRDD3. With V trimmed by 0 bases and J by 0 bases, 8 bases remained unmatched. Germline CDR1 GEAIGNYY, CDR2 EKD. This CDR3 region has 17 residues. The CDR3 loop is CACDTAWGNEYTDKLIF. In nucleotides, the CDR3 is TGTGCCTGTGACACCGCCTGGGGGAACGAGTACACCGATAAACTCATCTTT.

This clone was seen a few times. A far larger clone lies a single base away; this is likely a read error. The V call is TRDV2, the J call TRDJ3, with 8 nucleotides matching TRDD3. V was clipped by 0 bases and J by 0 bases; unmatched bases: 9. The CDR3 runs 20 residues. The germline V gene has CDR1 GEAIGNYY and CDR2 EKD. CDR3 region: CACDTVGGGLGSWDTRQMFF. CDR3 coding DNA: TGTGCCTGTGACACCGTAGGTGGGGGATTGGGCTCCTGGGACACCCGACAGATGTTTTTC.

This clone is termed medium-sized (0.01 to 0.1%). A read error likely explains this, since a far larger clone differs by one base. V usage is TRDV2 and J usage is TRDJ1; the match to TRDD3 covers 13 bases. The CDR3 runs to 20 residues. Germline assignment: CDR1 GEAIGNYY and CDR2 EKD. The CDR3 loop is CACVGIPVLGDTQYTDKPIF. CDR3 nucleotide sequence: TGTGCCTGTGTGGGGATACCAGTACTGGGGGATACGCAATATACCGATAAACCCATCTTT.

This clone was seen only a few times. The junction shows a germline mismatch at one end, possibly a read error. V is TRDV2 and J is TRDJ3, with a possible D match to TRDD3 (6 bases). The CDR3 sequence is 18 residues long. CDR1 and CDR2 (germline): GEAIGNYY, EKD. The CDR3 loop is CACELLGLGSWDTRQTFF. The CDR3 nucleotides read TGTGCCTGTGAGTTGTTGGGACTGGGCTCCTGGGACACCCGACAGACGTTTTTC.

This clone was recorded a few times. TCRdb shows a much larger clone's protein in place of this DNA's translation, and the two differ at residue 12, likely through a read error; the protein shown is translated from the DNA. The V and J genes are TRDV2 and TRDJ3, with 12 bases that match TRDD3. V was pared by 0 bases and J by 0 bases, with 8 bases of the junction left unmatched. Germline loops: CDR1 GEAIGNYY, CDR2 EKD. The CDR3 totals 21 residues. The CDR3 bases are TGTGCCTGTGACACCGCCGCTGGGGGATACGGGGGCTCCTGGGACACCCGACAGATGTTTTTC. As protein: CACDTAAGGYGGSWDTRQMFF.

This clone came up a few times. The protein in TCRdb stems from a much larger clone and differs at residue 6 from this DNA's translation, likely a read error; here the protein is translated from the DNA. This sequence joins TRDV2 and TRDJ1; 10 bases line up with TRDD3. J gave up 4 bases and V 3 bases, and 13 bases lay outside the gene matches. The CDR3 runs to 17 residues. Per the germline V gene, CDR1 is GEAIGNYY and CDR2 is EKD. The DNA for the CDR3 is TGTGCCTGTGACGAGCCGGGGGATACGCAGCGAAACGATAAACTCATCTTT. It is translated as CACDEPGDTQRNDKLIF.